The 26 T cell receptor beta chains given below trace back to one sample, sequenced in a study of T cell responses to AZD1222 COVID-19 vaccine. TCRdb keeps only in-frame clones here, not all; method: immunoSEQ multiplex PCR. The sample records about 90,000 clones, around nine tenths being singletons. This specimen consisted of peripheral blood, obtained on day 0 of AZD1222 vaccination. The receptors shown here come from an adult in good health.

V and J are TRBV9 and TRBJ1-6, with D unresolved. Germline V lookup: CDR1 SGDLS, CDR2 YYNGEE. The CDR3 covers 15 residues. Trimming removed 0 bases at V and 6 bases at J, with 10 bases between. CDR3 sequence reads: CASSVDSGSNSPLHF. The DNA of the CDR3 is TGTGCCAGCAGCGTAGATTCGGGGAGTAATTCACCCCTCCACTTT.

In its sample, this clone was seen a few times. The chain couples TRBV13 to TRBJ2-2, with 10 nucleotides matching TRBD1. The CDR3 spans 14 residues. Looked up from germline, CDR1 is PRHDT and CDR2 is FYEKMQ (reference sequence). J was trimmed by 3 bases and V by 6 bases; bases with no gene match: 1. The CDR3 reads CASRDRGDTGELFF. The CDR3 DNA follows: TGTGCCAGCAGGGACAGGGGGGACACCGGGGAGCTGTTTTTT. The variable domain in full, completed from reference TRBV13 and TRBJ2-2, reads AAGVIQSPRHLIKEKRETATLKCYPIPRHDTVYWYQQGPGQDPQFLISFYEKMQSDKGSIPDRFSAQQFSDYHSELNMSSLELGDSALYFCASRDRGDTGELFFGEGSRLTVL.

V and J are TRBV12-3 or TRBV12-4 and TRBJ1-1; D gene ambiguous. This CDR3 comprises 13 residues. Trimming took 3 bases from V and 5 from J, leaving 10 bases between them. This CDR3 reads CASSLFQETEAFF. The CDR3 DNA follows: TGTGCCAGCAGTTTGTTTCAAGAGACTGAAGCTTTCTTT.

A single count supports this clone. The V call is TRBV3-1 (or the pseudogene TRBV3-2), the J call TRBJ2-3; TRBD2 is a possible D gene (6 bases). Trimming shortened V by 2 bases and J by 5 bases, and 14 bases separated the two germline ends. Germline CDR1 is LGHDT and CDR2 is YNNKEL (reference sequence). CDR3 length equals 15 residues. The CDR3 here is CASSQTLTTRDTQYF. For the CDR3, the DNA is TGTGCCAGCAGCCAAACTCTGACGACTAGAGATACGCAGTATTTT.

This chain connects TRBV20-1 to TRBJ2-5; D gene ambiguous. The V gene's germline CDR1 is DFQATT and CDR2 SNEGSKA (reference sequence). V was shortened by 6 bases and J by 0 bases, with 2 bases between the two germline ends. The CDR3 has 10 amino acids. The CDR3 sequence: CSANQETQYF. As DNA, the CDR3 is TGCAGTGCCAACCAAGAGACCCAGTACTTC.

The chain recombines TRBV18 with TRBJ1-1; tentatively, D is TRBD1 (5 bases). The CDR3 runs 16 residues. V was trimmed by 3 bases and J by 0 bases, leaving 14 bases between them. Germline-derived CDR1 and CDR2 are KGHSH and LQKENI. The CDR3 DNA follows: TGTGCCAGCTCACCTAGGAGTCAGGGCATGAACACTGAAGCTTTCTTT. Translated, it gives CASSPRSQGMNTEAFF. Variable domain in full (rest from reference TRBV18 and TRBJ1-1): NAGVMQNPRHLVRRRGQEARLRCSPMKGHSHVYWYRQLPEEGLKFMVYLQKENIIDESGMPKERFSAEFPKEGPSILRIQQVVRGDSAAYFCASSPRSQGMNTEAFFGQGTRLTVV.

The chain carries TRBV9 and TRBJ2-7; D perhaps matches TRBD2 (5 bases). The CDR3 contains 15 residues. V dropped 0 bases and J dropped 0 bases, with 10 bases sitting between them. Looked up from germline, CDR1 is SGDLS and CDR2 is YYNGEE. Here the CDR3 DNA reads TGTGCCAGCAGCGTAGGACCTAGCACCTCCTACGAGCAGTACTTC. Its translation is CASSVGPSTSYEQYF. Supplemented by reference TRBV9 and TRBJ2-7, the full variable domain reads DSGVTQTPKHLITATGQRVTLRCSPRSGDLSVYWYQQSLDQGLQFLIQYYNGEERAKGNILERFSAQQFPDLHSELNLSSLELGDSALYFCASSVGPSTSYEQYFGPGTRLTVT.

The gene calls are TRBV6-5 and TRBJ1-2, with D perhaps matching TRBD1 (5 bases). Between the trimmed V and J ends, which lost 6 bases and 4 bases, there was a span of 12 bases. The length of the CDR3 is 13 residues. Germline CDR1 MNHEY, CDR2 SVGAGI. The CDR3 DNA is TGTGCCAGCAGCCGGGACGGACTCTATGGCTACACCTTC. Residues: CASSRDGLYGYTF.

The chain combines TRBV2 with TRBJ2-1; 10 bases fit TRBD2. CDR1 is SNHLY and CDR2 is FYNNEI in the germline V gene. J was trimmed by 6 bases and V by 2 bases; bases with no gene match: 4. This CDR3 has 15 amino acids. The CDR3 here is CASSEMLAGANEQFF. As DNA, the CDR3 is TGTGCCAGCAGTGAAATGCTAGCGGGAGCCAATGAGCAGTTCTTC.

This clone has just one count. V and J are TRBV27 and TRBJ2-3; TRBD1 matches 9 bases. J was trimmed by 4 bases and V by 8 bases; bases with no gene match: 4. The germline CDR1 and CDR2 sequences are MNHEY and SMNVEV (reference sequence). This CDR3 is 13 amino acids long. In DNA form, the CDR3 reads TGTGCCAGCCGCACAGGGGGCTCAGATACGCAGTATTTT. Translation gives CASRTGGSDTQYF.

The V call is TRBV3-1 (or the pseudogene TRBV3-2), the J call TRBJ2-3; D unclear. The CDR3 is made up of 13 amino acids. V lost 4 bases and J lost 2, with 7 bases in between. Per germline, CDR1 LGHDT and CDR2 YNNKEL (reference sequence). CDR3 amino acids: CASSLDLTDTQYF. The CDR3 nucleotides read TGTGCCAGCAGCCTTGACCTCACAGATACGCAGTATTTT.

CDR3 amino acids: CASSIQTGTVYTGELFF. The DNA of the CDR3 is TGTGCCAGCAGCATTCAAACCGGGACAGTATACACCGGGGAGCTGTTTTTT. The genes are TRBV7-8 and TRBJ2-2; 7 bases match TRBD1. The V gene end was trimmed by 5 bases and the J gene end by 3 bases; junction bases not matched to a gene: 12. From germline, CDR1 is SGHVS and CDR2 FQNEAQ. The CDR3 has 17 residues.

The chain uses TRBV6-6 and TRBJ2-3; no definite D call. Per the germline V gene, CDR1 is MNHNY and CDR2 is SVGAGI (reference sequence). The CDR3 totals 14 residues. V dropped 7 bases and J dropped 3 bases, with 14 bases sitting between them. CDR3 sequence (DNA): TGTGCCAGCAAAGCCGAGTACTCGACAGATACGCAGTATTTT. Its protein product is CASKAEYSTDTQYF.

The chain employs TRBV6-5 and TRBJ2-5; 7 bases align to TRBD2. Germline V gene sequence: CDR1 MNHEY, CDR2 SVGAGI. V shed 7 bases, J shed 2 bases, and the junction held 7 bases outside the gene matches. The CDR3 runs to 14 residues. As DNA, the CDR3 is TGTGCCAGCACCCGAGCGGGGCCGCAAGAGACCCAGTACTTC. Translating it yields CASTRAGPQETQYF.

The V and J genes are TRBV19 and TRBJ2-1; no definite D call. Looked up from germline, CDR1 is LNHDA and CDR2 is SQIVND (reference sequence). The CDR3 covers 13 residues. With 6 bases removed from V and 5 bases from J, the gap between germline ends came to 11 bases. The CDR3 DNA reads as TGTGCCAGTAGCCTTTCCTCAAACAATGAGCAGTTCTTC. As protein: CASSLSSNNEQFF.

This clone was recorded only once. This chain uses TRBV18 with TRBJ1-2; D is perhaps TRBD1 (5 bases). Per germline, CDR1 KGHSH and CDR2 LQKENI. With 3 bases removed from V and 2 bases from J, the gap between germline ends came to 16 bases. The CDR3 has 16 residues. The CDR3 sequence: CASSPWDGPLNYGYTF. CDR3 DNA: TGTGCCAGCTCACCCTGGGACGGACCTTTGAACTATGGCTACACCTTC.

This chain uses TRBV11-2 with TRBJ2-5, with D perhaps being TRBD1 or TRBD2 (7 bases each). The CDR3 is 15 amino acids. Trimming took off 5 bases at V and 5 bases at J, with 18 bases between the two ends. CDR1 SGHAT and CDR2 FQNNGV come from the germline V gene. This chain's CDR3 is CASSRSQGGTETQYF. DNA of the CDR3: TGTGCCAGCAGCCGGTCCCAGGGGGGGACTGAGACCCAGTACTTC.

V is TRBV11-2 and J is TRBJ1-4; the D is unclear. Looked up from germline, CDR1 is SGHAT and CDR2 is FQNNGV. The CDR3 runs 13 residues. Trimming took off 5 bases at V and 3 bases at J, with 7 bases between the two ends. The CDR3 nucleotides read TGTGCCAGCAGCCAAAGCCCTAATGAAAAACTGTTTTTT. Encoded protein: CASSQSPNEKLFF.

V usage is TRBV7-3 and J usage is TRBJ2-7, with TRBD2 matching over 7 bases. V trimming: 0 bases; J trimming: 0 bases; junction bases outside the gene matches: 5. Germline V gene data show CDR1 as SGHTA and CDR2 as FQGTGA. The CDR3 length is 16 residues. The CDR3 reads CASSLTGERGSYEQYF. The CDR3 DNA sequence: TGTGCCAGCAGCTTAACAGGCGAGCGGGGCTCCTACGAGCAGTACTTC.

The CDR3: CASSSPGASGRAGVWETQYF. Written as DNA, the CDR3 is TGTGCCAGCAGCTCCCCCGGGGCTAGCGGGAGGGCCGGGGTCTGGGAGACCCAGTACTTC. The J gene is TRBJ2-5, the V gene TRBV11-3; 12 bases agree with TRBD2. With V trimmed by 4 bases and J by 5 bases, 20 bases remained unmatched. Looked up from germline, CDR1 is SGHNT and CDR2 is YENEEA. The CDR3 consists of 20 residues.

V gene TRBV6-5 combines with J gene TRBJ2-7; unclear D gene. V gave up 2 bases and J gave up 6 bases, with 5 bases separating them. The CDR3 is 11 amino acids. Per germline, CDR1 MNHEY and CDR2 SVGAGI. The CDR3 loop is CASSYKSEQYF. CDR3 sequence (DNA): TGTGCCAGCAGTTACAAGTCCGAGCAGTACTTC.

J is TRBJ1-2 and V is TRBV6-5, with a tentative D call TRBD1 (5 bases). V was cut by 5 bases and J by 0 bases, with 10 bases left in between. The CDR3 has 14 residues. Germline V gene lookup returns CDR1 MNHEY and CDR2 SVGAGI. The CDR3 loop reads CASSPQVSNYGYTF. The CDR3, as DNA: TGTGCCAGCAGTCCACAGGTTTCTAACTATGGCTACACCTTC.

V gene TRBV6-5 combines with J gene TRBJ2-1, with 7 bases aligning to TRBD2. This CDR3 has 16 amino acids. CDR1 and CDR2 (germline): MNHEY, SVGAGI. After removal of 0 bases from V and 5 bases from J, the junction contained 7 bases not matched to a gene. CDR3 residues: CASSYSGGRENNEQFF. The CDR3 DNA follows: TGTGCCAGCAGTTACTCGGGAGGGCGGGAGAACAATGAGCAGTTCTTC.

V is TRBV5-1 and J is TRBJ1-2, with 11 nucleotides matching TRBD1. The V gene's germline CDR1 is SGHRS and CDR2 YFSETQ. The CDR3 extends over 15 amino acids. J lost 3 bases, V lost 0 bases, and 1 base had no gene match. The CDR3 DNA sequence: TGCGCCAGCAGCTTGGGGACAGGGGGCGACTATGGCTACACCTTC. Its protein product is CASSLGTGGDYGYTF.

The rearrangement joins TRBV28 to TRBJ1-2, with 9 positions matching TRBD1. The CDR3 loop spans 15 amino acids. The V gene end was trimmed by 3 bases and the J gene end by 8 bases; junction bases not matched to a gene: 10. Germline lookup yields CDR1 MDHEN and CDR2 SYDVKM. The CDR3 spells CASSLPGTGKRGYTF. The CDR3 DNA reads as TGTGCCAGCAGTTTGCCCGGGACAGGGAAGCGGGGCTACACCTTC.

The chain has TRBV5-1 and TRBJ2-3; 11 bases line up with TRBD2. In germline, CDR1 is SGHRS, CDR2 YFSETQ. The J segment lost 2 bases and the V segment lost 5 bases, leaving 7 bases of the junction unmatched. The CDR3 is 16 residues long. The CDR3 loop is CASRKGLAGITDTQYF. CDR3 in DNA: TGCGCCAGCAGAAAAGGACTAGCGGGTATCACAGATACGCAGTATTTT. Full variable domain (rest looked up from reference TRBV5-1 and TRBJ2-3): KAGVTQTPRYLIKTRGQQVTLSCSPISGHRSVSWYQQTPGQGLQFLFEYFSETQRNKGNFPGRFSGRQFSNSRSEMNVSTLELGDSALYLCASRKGLAGITDTQYFGPGTRLTVL.